This T cell receptor beta chain was documented in a study of blood T cells in healthy people across ages. V lost 3 bases to trimming and J lost 5 bases, with 11 bases between them. Germline values: CDR1 DFQATT, CDR2 SNEGSKA (reference sequence). CDR3 size: 14 residues. Through a sample-barcoded 5' primer and a J-beta primer mix, a second PCR was run for about 6 to 12 cycles. TCRdb ran MiXCR on the 5' RACE reads and lists one entry per CDR3 protein. This table has around 620,000 distinct CDR3 sequences, 27% appearing once. The chain employs TRBV20-1 and TRBJ1-6, with D possibly being TRBD1 (5 bases). Sequencing was carried out using blood. This TCR derives from a woman between 65 and 79 years old in good health. CDR3 coding DNA: TGCAGTGCTAGTGTGGGAGGGGATAATTCACCCCTCCACTTT. Its protein is CSASVGGDNSPLHF.